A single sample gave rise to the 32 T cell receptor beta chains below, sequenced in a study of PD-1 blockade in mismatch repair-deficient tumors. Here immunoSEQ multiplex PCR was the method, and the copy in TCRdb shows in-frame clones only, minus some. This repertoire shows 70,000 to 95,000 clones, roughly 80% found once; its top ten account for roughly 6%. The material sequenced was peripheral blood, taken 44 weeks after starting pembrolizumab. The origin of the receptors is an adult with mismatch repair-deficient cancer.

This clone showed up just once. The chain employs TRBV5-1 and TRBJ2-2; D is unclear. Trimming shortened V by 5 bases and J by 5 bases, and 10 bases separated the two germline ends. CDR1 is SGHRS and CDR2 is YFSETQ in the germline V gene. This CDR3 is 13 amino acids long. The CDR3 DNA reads TGCGCCAGCAGTTTAGGTATGACCGGGGAGCTGTTTTTT. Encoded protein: CASSLGMTGELFF. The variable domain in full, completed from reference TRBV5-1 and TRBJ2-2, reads KAGVTQTPRYLIKTRGQQVTLSCSPISGHRSVSWYQQTPGQGLQFLFEYFSETQRNKGNFPGRFSGRQFSNSRSEMNVSTLELGDSALYLCASSLGMTGELFFGEGSRLTVL.

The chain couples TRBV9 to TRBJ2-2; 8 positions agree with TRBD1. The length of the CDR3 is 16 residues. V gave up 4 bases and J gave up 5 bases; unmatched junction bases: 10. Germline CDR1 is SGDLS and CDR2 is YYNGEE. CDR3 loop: CASSRPSGGRTGELFF. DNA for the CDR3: TGTGCCAGCAGCCGACCATCAGGGGGCCGGACCGGGGAGCTGTTTTTT.

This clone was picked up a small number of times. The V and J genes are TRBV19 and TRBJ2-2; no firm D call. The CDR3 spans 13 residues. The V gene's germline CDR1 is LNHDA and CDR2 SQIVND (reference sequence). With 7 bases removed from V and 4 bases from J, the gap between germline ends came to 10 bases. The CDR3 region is CASTLSGTGELFF. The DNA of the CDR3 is TGTGCCAGTACGCTTTCGGGCACCGGGGAGCTGTTTTTT. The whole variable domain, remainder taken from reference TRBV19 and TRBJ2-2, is DGGITQSPKYLFRKEGQNVTLSCEQNLNHDAMYWYRQDPGQGLRLIYYSQIVNDFQKGDIAEGYSVSREKKESFPLTVTSAQKNPTAFYLCASTLSGTGELFFGEGSRLTVL.

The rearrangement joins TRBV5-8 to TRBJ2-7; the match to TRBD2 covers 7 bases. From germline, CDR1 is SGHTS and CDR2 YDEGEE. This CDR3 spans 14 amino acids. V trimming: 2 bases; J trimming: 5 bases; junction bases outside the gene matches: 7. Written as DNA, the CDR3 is TGTGCCAGCAGCTTCAGGGAACGGGGGGACGAGCAGTACTTC. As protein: CASSFRERGDEQYF. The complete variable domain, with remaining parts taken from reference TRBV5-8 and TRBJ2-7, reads EAGVTQSPTHLIKTRGQQATLRCSPISGHTSVYWYQQALGLGLQFLLWYDEGEERNRGNFPPRFSGRQFPNYSSELNVNALELEDSALYLCASSFRERGDEQYFGPGTRLTVT.

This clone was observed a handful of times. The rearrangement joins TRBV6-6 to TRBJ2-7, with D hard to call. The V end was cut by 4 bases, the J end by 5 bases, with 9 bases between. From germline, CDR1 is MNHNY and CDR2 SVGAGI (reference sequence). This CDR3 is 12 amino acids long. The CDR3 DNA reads TGTGCCAGCAGTTCGGATATACACGAGCAGTACTTC. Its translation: CASSSDIHEQYF.

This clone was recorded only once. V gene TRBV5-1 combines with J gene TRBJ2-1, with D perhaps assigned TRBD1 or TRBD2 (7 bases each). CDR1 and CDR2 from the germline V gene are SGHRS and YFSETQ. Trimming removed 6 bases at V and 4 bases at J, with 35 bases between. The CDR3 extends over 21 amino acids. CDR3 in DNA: TGCGCCAGCACCCCCTCCGGGGCAGGGGGGCCCGGGGAGGGCCGGTACAATGAGCAGTTCTTC. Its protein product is CASTPSGAGGPGEGRYNEQFF.

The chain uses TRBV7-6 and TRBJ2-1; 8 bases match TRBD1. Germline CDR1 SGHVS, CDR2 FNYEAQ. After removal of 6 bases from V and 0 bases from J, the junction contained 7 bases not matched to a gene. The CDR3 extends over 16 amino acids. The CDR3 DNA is TGTGCCAGCAGTCCGGGACAGGTTAGCTCCTACAATGAGCAGTTCTTC. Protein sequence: CASSPGQVSSYNEQFF.

CDR3 region: CASSPDSNTGELFF. CDR3 nucleotides: TGTGCCAGCAGCCCAGACTCGAACACCGGGGAGCTGTTTTTT. J is TRBJ2-2 and V is TRBV11-3; no firm D call. V lost 5 bases and J 0 bases, leaving 7 bases between the germline ends. The length of the CDR3 is 14 residues. CDR1 SGHNT and CDR2 YENEEA come from the germline V gene.

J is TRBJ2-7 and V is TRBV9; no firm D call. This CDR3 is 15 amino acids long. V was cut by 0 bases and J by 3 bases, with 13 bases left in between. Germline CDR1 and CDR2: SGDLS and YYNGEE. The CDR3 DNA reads TGTGCCAGCAGCGTAGGGTCAACCCTACTCTACGAGCAGTACTTC. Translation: CASSVGSTLLYEQYF.

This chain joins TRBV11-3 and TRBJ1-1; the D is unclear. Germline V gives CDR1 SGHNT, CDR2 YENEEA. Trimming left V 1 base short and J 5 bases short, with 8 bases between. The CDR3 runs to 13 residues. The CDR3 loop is CASSLVLVTEAFF. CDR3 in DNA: TGTGCCAGCAGCTTAGTCCTAGTTACTGAAGCTTTCTTT.

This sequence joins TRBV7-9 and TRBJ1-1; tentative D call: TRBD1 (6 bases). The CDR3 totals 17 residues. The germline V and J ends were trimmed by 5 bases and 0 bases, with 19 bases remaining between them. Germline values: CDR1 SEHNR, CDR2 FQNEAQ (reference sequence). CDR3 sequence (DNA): TGTGCCAGCAGCCCCGGACAGAATATTCACATGAACACTGAAGCTTTCTTT. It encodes CASSPGQNIHMNTEAFF. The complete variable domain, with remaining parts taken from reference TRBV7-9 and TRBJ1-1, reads DTGVSQNPRHKITKRGQNVTFRCDPISEHNRLYWYRQTLGQGPEFLTYFQNEAQLEKSRLLSDRFSAERPKGSFSTLEIQRTEQGDSAMYLCASSPGQNIHMNTEAFFGQGTRLTVV.

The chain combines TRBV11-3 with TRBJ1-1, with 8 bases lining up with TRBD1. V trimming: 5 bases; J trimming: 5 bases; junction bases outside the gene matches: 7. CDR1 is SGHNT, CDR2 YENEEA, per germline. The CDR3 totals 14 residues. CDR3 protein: CASSPRTGRTEAFF. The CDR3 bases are TGTGCCAGCAGCCCCCGGACAGGGAGGACTGAAGCTTTCTTT.

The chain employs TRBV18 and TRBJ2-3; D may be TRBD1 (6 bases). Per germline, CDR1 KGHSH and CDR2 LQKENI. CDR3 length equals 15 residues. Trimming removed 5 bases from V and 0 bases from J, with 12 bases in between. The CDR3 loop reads CASSADRFSTDTQYF. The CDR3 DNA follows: TGTGCCAGCTCAGCCGACAGGTTTAGCACAGATACGCAGTATTTT.

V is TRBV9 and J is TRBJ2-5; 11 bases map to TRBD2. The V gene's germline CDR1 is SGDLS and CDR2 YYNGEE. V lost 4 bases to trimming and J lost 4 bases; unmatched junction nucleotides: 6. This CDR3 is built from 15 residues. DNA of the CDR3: TGTGCCAGCAGCAAAACTAGCGGGAGCGGAGAGACCCAGTACTTC. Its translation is CASSKTSGSGETQYF.

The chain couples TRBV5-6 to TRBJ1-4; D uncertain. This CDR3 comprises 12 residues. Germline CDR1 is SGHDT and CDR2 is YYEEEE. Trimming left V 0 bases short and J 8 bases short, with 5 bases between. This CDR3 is CASSLVREKLFF. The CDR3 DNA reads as TGTGCCAGCAGCTTGGTCCGGGAAAAACTGTTTTTT.

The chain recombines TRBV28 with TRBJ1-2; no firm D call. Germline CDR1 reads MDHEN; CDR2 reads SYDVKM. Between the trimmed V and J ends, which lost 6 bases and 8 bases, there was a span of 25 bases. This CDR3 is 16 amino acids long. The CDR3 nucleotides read TGTGCCAGCAGCTCCGGTTCCAGCCCTCGCCTGGCCGGCTACACCTTC. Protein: CASSSGSSPRLAGYTF.

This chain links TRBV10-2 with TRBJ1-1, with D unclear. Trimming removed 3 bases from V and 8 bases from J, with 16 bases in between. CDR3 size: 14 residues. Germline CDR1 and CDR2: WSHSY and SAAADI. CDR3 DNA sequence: TGCGCCAGCAGTGAACTTAGGCAGGTCCTAGAAGCTTTCTTT. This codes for CASSELRQVLEAFF.

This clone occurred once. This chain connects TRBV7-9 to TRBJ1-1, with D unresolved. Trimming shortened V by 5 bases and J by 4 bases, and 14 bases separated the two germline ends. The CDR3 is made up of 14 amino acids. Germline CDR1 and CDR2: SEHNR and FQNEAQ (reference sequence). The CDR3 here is CASSPRRESTEAFF. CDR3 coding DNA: TGTGCCAGCAGCCCCCGGCGGGAGAGCACTGAAGCTTTCTTT.

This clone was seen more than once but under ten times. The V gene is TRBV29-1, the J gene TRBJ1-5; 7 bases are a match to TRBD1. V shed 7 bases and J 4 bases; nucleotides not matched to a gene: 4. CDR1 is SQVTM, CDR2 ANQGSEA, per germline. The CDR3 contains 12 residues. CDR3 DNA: TGCAGCGGCGGGGACAGTAATCAGCCCCAGCATTTT. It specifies CSGGDSNQPQHF. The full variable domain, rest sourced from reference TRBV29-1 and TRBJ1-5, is SAVISQKPSRDICQRGTSLTIQCQVDSQVTMMFWYRQQPGQSLTLIATANQGSEATYESGFVIDKFPISRPNLTFSTLTVSNMSPEDSSIYLCSGGDSNQPQHFGDGTRLSIL.

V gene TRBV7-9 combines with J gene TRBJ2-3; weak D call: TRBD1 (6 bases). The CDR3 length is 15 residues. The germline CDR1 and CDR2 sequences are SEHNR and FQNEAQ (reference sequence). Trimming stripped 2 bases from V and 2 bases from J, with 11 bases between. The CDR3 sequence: CASSLPTGYTDTQYF. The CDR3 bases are TGTGCCAGCAGCTTACCGACAGGCTACACAGATACGCAGTATTTT.

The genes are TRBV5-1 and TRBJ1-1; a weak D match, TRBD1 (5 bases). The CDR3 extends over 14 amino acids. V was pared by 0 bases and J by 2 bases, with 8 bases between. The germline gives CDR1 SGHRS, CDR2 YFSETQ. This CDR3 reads CASSLGRGNTEAFF. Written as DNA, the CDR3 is TGCGCCAGCAGCTTGGGAAGGGGCAACACTGAAGCTTTCTTT.

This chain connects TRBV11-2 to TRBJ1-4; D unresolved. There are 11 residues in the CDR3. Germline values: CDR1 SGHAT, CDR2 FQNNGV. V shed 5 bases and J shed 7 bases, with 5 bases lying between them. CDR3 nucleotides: TGTGCCAGCAGCCCTAGTGAAAAACTGTTTTTT. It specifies CASSPSEKLFF.

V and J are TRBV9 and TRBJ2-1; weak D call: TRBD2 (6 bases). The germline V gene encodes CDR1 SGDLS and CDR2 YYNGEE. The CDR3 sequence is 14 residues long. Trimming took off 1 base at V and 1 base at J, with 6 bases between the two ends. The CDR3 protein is CASSVSGSYNEQFF. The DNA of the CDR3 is TGTGCCAGCAGCGTAAGCGGGTCCTACAATGAGCAGTTCTTC.

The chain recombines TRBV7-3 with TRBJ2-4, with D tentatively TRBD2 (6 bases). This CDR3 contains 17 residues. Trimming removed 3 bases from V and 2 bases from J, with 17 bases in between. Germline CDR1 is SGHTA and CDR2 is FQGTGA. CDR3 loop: CASSFDGRAGPKNIQYF. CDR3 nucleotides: TGTGCCAGCAGCTTCGACGGACGGGCGGGGCCCAAAAACATTCAGTACTTC.

The CDR3 DNA sequence: TGTGCCAGCAGCCCAGGGAGGGGTTCCTACGAGCAGTACTTC. Translating it yields CASSPGRGSYEQYF. The rearrangement links TRBV13 to TRBJ2-7; 7 nucleotides align to TRBD2. The trim removed 5 bases at V and 1 base at J, leaving 5 bases unmatched. Germline V CDR1 and CDR2: PRHDT, FYEKMQ (reference sequence). The CDR3 loop spans 14 amino acids.

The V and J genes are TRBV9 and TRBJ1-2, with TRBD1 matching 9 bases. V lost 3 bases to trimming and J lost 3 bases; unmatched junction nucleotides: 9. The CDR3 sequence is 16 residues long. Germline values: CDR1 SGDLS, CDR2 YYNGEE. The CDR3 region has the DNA TGTGCCAGCAGCGCCGGGACAGGGTTGTTGGACTATGGCTACACCTTC. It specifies CASSAGTGLLDYGYTF.

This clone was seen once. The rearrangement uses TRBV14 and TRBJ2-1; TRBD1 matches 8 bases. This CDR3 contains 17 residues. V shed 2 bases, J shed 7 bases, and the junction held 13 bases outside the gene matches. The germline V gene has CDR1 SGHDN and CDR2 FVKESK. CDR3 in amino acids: CASSQLHRTGSDNEQFF. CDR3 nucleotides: TGTGCCAGCAGCCAATTACATCGGACAGGGAGCGATAATGAGCAGTTCTTC.

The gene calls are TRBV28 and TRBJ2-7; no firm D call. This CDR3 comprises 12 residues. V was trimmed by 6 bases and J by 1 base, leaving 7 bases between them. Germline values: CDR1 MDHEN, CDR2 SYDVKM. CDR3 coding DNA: TGTGCCAGCAGAGGGAATTCCTACGAGCAGTACTTC. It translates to CASRGNSYEQYF.

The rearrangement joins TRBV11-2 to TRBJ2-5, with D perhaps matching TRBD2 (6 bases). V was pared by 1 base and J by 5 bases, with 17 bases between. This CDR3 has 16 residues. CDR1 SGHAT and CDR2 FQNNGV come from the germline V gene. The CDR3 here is CASSLVLGTGEETQYF. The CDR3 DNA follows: TGTGCCAGCAGCTTAGTGCTGGGAACGGGAGAGGAGACCCAGTACTTC.

This CDR3 reads CASTLQGGYGYTF. The CDR3 DNA is TGCGCCAGCACCCTGCAGGGTGGCTATGGCTACACCTTC. This rearrangement joins TRBV5-1 to TRBJ1-2; D possibly corresponds to TRBD1 (5 bases). CDR1 and CDR2 from the germline V gene are SGHRS and YFSETQ. The CDR3 consists of 13 residues. Between the trimmed V and J ends, which lost 6 bases and 4 bases, there was a span of 13 bases.

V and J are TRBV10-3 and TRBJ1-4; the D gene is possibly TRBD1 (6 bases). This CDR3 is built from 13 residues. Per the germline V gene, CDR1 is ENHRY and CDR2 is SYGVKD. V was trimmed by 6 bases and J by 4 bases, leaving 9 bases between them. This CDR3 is CAIRQDSNEKLFF. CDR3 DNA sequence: TGTGCCATCAGACAGGACAGTAATGAAAAACTGTTTTTT.

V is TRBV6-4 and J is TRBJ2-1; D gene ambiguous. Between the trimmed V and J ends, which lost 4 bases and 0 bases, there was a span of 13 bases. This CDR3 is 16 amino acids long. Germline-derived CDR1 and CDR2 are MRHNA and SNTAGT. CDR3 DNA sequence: TGTGCCAGCAGTGCGGCAGACACCGTCTCCTACAATGAGCAGTTCTTC. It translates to CASSAADTVSYNEQFF.